The 18 T cell receptor beta chains given below trace back to one sample, sequenced in a study of identical twins. TCRdb itself ran the 5' RACE reads through MiXCR, one entry per CDR3 protein. The repertoire holds about 920,000 distinct CDR3 sequences, with 10% to 15% as singletons. This same sample was also part of a study on yellow fever vaccine responses in identical twins.

The sequencing input was PBMCs. These receptors all come from a young woman in good health.

The gene calls are TRBV7-9 and TRBJ1-2; 10 nucleotides align to TRBD1. V gave up 5 bases and J gave up 4 bases; unmatched junction bases: 10. The CDR3 is 16 residues long. The germline V gene has CDR1 SEHNR and CDR2 FQNEAQ (reference sequence). The CDR3 loop is CASSGVGTGAGYGYTF. Written as DNA, the CDR3 is TGTGCCAGCAGCGGAGTCGGGACAGGGGCGGGCTATGGCTACACCTTC.

The chain recombines TRBV29-1 with TRBJ2-5; 7 bases agree with TRBD2. Per germline, CDR1 SQVTM and CDR2 ANQGSEA. Unmatched junction bases numbered 17, after V lost 8 bases and J lost 5 bases. This CDR3 spans 15 amino acids. The CDR3 DNA follows: TGCAGCTCCCGGTACGGGAGCGGGACCGAGGAGACCCAGTACTTC. Protein sequence: CSSRYGSGTEETQYF.

This clonotype was seen many times. The CDR3 here is CASSLKGIGQPQHF. The CDR3 bases are TGTGCCAGCAGCTTAAAGGGGATCGGTCAGCCCCAGCATTTT. The V gene is TRBV7-9, the J gene TRBJ1-5; TRBD1 is a possible D gene (5 bases). V was trimmed by 2 bases and J by 6 bases, leaving 11 bases between them. The CDR3 is 14 residues long. Germline CDR1 SEHNR, CDR2 FQNEAQ (reference sequence).

The CDR3 DNA follows: TGCGCCAGCAGCTTGGAAGCGGGGGCCCGCTCGGAGCAGTTCTTC. Translation: CASSLEAGARSEQFF. The gene calls are TRBV5-1 and TRBJ2-1, with 8 positions matching TRBD2. Trimming removed 0 bases from V and 10 bases from J; junction bases left unmatched: 9. CDR3 length equals 15 residues. Germline values: CDR1 SGHRS, CDR2 YFSETQ. The whole variable domain, filled in from reference TRBV5-1 and TRBJ2-1, reads KAGVTQTPRYLIKTRGQQVTLSCSPISGHRSVSWYQQTPGQGLQFLFEYFSETQRNKGNFPGRFSGRQFSNSRSEMNVSTLELGDSALYLCASSLEAGARSEQFFGPGTRLTVL.

V and J are TRBV5-4 and TRBJ2-2, with 10 bases identical to TRBD1. The CDR3 has 15 residues. The junction had 3 bases not matched to a gene; V was cut back by 3 bases and J by 4 bases. The V gene's germline CDR1 is SGHNT and CDR2 YYREEE (reference sequence). The CDR3 nucleotides are TGTGCCAGCAGCTCTGGGGACAGGGGCACCGGGGAGCTGTTTTTT. The encoded protein is CASSSGDRGTGELFF.

This rearrangement joins TRBV7-8 to TRBJ2-2; D is unclear. The CDR3 totals 17 residues. Germline V gene sequence: CDR1 SGHVS, CDR2 FQNEAQ. The V and J ends lost 5 bases and 0 bases respectively, with 16 bases between them. The CDR3 region has the DNA TGTGCCAGCAGCACCCCGACTGGGTACGCGAACACCGGGGAGCTGTTTTTT. Its translation is CASSTPTGYANTGELFF.

The chain has TRBV20-1 and TRBJ2-1; 7 positions match TRBD2. The V segment lost 6 bases and the J segment 8 bases; nucleotides outside the gene matches: 13. The CDR3 has 14 residues. Per germline, CDR1 DFQATT and CDR2 SNEGSKA (reference sequence). The chain's CDR3 is CSATDPGEGDEQFF. In nucleotides, the CDR3 is TGCAGTGCGACAGATCCCGGGGAGGGCGATGAGCAGTTCTTC.

The chain carries TRBV3-1 and TRBJ2-1; TRBD1 aligns across 7 bases. The ends lost 4 bases at V and 6 bases at J; junction bases unmatched: 3. Germline V gene data show CDR1 as LGHDT and CDR2 as YNNKEL (reference sequence). The CDR3 consists of 13 residues. The CDR3 coding sequence is TGTGCCAGCAGCCGGGACAGCTTCAATGAGCAGTTCTTC. This encodes CASSRDSFNEQFF.

This chain joins TRBV10-3 and TRBJ1-5, with TRBD1 as a possible D gene (5 bases). Looked up from germline, CDR1 is ENHRY and CDR2 is SYGVKD. CDR3 length: 15 amino acids. V was pared by 4 bases and J by 3 bases, with 13 bases between. The chain's CDR3 is CAISGGEGVNQPQHF. The DNA for the CDR3 is TGTGCCATCAGTGGTGGGGAAGGGGTCAATCAGCCCCAGCATTTT.

At least ten counts were recorded for this clonotype. The chain links TRBV5-1 to TRBJ2-3, with TRBD2 identical over 13 bases. Germline V gene sequence: CDR1 SGHRS, CDR2 YFSETQ. With V trimmed by 4 bases and J by 1 base, 6 bases remained unmatched. The CDR3 extends over 17 amino acids. The DNA for the CDR3 is TGCGCCAGCAGCCGAGGGACTAGCGGGGTAGGCACAGATACGCAGTATTTT. It encodes CASSRGTSGVGTDTQYF.

This clonotype showed up just a few times. The rearrangement uses TRBV29-1 and TRBJ2-1; TRBD2 agrees at 13 bases. V was pared by 7 bases and J by 4 bases, with 4 bases of the junction left unmatched. Germline V gives CDR1 SQVTM, CDR2 ANQGSEA. This CDR3 spans 14 amino acids. In DNA form, the CDR3 reads TGCAGCGGGCGGGGACTAGCGGGGTACAATGAGCAGTTCTTC. This translates into CSGRGLAGYNEQFF.

This clonotype has just a few counts. The CDR3 region is CASSLGPYETQYF. The CDR3 bases are TGTGCCAGCAGTTTAGGGCCTTACGAGACCCAGTACTTC. The gene calls are TRBV12-3 or TRBV12-4 and TRBJ2-5; D remains unclear. The CDR3 covers 13 residues. Trimming removed 1 base from V and 5 bases from J, with 8 bases in between.

This clonotype was observed a handful of times. The chain carries TRBV5-4 and TRBJ1-2; 9 bases are shared with TRBD1. CDR1 SGHNT and CDR2 YYREEE come from the germline V gene (reference sequence). The V and J ends lost 3 bases and 14 bases, in that order; junction bases with no gene match: 5. The CDR3 extends over 11 amino acids. CDR3 region: CASSSDRGGTF. CDR3 DNA: TGTGCCAGCAGCTCGGACAGGGGAGGTACCTTC. Complete variable domain (other parts from reference TRBV5-4 and TRBJ1-2): ETGVTQSPTHLIKTRGQQVTLRCSSQSGHNTVSWYQQALGQGPQFIFQYYREEENGRGNFPPRFSGLQFPNYSSELNVNALELDDSALYLCASSSDRGGTFGSGTRLTVV.

A few counts support this clonotype. J is TRBJ1-3 and V is TRBV12-3 or TRBV12-4; TRBD1 might be the D (5 bases). V lost 3 bases and J 3 bases, leaving 9 bases between the germline ends. This CDR3 spans 14 amino acids. CDR3 sequence reads: CASSFGGNGNTIYF. The CDR3 nucleotides are TGTGCCAGCAGTTTCGGGGGAAATGGAAACACCATATATTTT.

Only a few counts were recorded for this clonotype. This chain joins TRBV11-1 and TRBJ2-3, with D possibly called TRBD1 or TRBD2 (5 bases each). CDR3 length equals 18 residues. The germline V gene encodes CDR1 SGHAT and CDR2 FQDESV (reference sequence). Trimming shortened V by 1 base and J by 3 bases, and 20 bases separated the two germline ends. The CDR3, as DNA: TGTGCCAGCAGCTTAGGATCGTTTGGGACCCAAGGAACAGATACGCAGTATTTT. Translation: CASSLGSFGTQGTDTQYF.

This clonotype was seen more than once but under ten times. The chain couples TRBV15 to TRBJ2-1, with D possibly matching TRBD1 (5 bases). Between the trimmed V and J ends, which lost 0 bases and 9 bases, there was a span of 21 bases. Looked up from germline, CDR1 is LNHNV and CDR2 is YYDKDF (reference sequence). This CDR3 spans 17 amino acids. The CDR3 nucleotides are TGTGCCACCAGCAGAGATTCTGGGGCGTTGGCGAAATGTGAGCAGTTCTTC. Translated, it gives CATSRDSGALAKCEQFF.

The chain links TRBV10-3 to TRBJ1-1, with no clear D. There are 12 residues in the CDR3. Germline CDR1 is ENHRY and CDR2 is SYGVKD. Deletions cut 6 bases from V and 5 bases from J, with 10 bases between. This CDR3 reads CAISLRGTEAFF. DNA of the CDR3: TGTGCCATCAGCCTGCGTGGGACTGAAGCTTTCTTT.

This clonotype was observed a few times. The V call is TRBV11-2, the J call TRBJ2-3, with D possibly matching TRBD2 (6 bases). The germline CDR1 and CDR2 sequences are SGHAT and FQNNGV. This CDR3 has 13 amino acids. With 8 bases removed from V and 6 bases from J, the gap between germline ends came to 15 bases. CDR3 amino acids: CASERGAGDTQYF. CDR3 coding DNA: TGTGCCAGCGAGCGCGGGGCCGGGGATACGCAGTATTTT.